This TCR beta chain emerged from a study of metastatic and nonmetastatic thyroid tumors. In the study overall: Repertoire data that came from the blood and tumor or nodule tissue of malignant and benign thyroid patients were compared. Overall study findings and caveats: In blood and tumor, TCR beta diversity was reportedly significantly higher in malignant thyroid tumors than in benign nodules.

There were no patients who had received any treatment before thyroid surgery. TCRdb ran MiXCR on the PCR reads. The repertoire holds roughly 6,000 clones, with approximately 35% as singletons. The CDR3 extends over 14 amino acids. Germline loops: CDR1 SNHLY, CDR2 FYNNEI. Trimming pared 4 bases from V and 3 bases from J, leaving 10 bases between. Regarding this clone: No antigen is known for it.

Sequencing was done on a sample of adjacent normal tissue. The TCR sequence derives from a male donor with papillary thyroid cancer or a benign thyroid nodule (not recorded which). Some clones in this sample may be carry-over from other donors' samples. The V call is TRBV2, the J call TRBJ2-1; possibly TRBD1 or TRBD2 for D (6 bases each). The CDR3 nucleotides read TGTGCCAGCAGTGGCGGGACATTCTACAATGAGCAGTTCTTC. This translates into CASSGGTFYNEQFF.